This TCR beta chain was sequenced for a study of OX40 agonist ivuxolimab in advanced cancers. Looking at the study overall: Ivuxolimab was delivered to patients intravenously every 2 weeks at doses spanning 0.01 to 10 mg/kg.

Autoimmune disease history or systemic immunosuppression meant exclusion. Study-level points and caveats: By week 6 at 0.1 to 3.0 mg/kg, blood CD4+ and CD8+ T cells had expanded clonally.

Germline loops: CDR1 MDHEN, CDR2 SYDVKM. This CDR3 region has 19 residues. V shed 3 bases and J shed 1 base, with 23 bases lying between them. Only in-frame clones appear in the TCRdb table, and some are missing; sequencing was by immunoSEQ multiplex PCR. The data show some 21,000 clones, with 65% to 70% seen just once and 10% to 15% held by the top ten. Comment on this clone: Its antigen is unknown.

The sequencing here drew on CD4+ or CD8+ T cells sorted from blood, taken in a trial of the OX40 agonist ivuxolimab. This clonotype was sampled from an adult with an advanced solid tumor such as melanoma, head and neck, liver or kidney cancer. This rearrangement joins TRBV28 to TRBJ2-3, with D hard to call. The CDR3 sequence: CASSFLHGEGSFRTDTQYF. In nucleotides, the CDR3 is TGTGCCAGCAGTTTCCTTCACGGCGAAGGCTCCTTTCGCACAGATACGCAGTATTTT.